Shown below are 30 T cell receptor beta chains from a single sample sequenced in a study of blood T cell repertoires in COVID-19 (dated by TCRdb to 2018 to 2020). The library relied on the immunoSEQ multiplex PCR assay. TCRdb limited this immuneACCESS table to in-frame rearrangements with V and J called. A share of clones is missing; checked studies link under half to unresolved V genes, and the rest is unexplained. This sample gives some 80,000 clones in total; roughly three quarters of them show up just once. About a third of the sample belongs to the ten largest clones. Sequenced: peripheral blood. The receptors here all came from a man between 60 and 75 years old with COVID-19, enrolled during active disease.

Here the CDR3 DNA reads TGTGCCAGCAGCTTAGGAGAGGTAGCGGGGTACCAAGAGACCCAGTACTTC. Encoded protein: CASSLGEVAGYQETQYF. The chain has TRBV13 and TRBJ2-5; 8 positions match TRBD2. In germline, CDR1 is PRHDT, CDR2 FYEKMQ (reference sequence). CDR3 length: 17 residues. Trimming at V came to 0 bases and at J to 0 bases, leaving 6 bases not matched to a gene.

The table lists this clone with many counts. This chain joins TRBV13 and TRBJ2-1, with 11 bases matching TRBD2. The CDR3 covers 14 residues. Germline-derived CDR1 and CDR2 are PRHDT and FYEKMQ (reference sequence). Trimming cost V 5 bases and J 5 bases; bases outside gene matches: 2. As DNA, the CDR3 is TGTGCCAGCAGCGCGACTAGCGGGGACAATGAGCAGTTCTTC. It translates to CASSATSGDNEQFF.

For this clone: This sample includes further DNA sequences coding for the same CDR3. The V and J genes are TRBV27 and TRBJ2-7, with TRBD1 identical over 9 bases. Trimming removed 9 bases from V and 3 bases from J; junction bases left unmatched: 3. Germline loops: CDR1 MNHEY, CDR2 SMNVEV (reference sequence). The CDR3 consists of 12 residues. CDR3 nucleotide sequence: TGTGCCAGTCGGACAGGGGTCTACGAGCAGTACTTC. It codes for CASRTGVYEQYF.

The V gene is TRBV7-2, the J gene TRBJ2-7, with a tentative D call TRBD1 (5 bases). Germline V CDR1 and CDR2: SGHTA, FQGNSA. CDR3 size: 14 residues. V was pared by 1 base and J by 9 bases, with 16 bases between. CDR3 sequence reads: CASSLGQGIIGQYF. The CDR3 DNA follows: TGTGCCAGCAGCTTAGGTCAGGGAATAATTGGGCAGTACTTC.

This chain joins TRBV7-3 and TRBJ2-1; the match to TRBD2 covers 15 bases. CDR1 and CDR2 (germline): SGHTA, FQGTGA. This CDR3 is 18 amino acids long. After removal of 5 bases from V and 9 bases from J, the junction contained 14 bases not matched to a gene. This CDR3 is CASSTPPGLAGGRGEQFF. CDR3 coding DNA: TGTGCCAGCAGCACCCCCCCGGGACTAGCGGGGGGTCGGGGTGAGCAGTTCTTC. Full variable domain (remainder filled in from reference TRBV7-3 and TRBJ2-1): GAGVSQTPSNKVTEKGKYVELRCDPISGHTALYWYRQSLGQGPEFLIYFQGTGAADDSGLPNDRFFAVRPEGSVSTLKIQRTERGDSAVYLCASSTPPGLAGGRGEQFFGPGTRLTVL.

In this sample, this clone turned up once. The CDR3 nucleotides read TGTGCCAGCAGCTTAAGTGTGACTAGCGGGGGTAATGAGCAGTTCTTC. The encoded protein is CASSLSVTSGGNEQFF. The gene calls are TRBV7-3 and TRBJ2-1; the match to TRBD2 covers 12 bases. Germline CDR1 SGHTA, CDR2 FQGTGA. The CDR3 spans 16 residues. After removal of 1 base from V and 7 bases from J, the junction contained 5 bases not matched to a gene.

The rearrangement joins TRBV6-2 or TRBV6-3 to TRBJ2-1; 7 positions match TRBD2. CDR3 length: 16 residues. With 6 bases clipped from V and 0 bases from J, the junction kept 8 bases outside the gene matches. The germline V gene encodes CDR1 MNHEY and CDR2 SVGEGT. CDR3 DNA: TGTGCCAGCAGCCCGAGGCCGGGGGGCTCCTACAATGAGCAGTTCTTC. As protein: CASSPRPGGSYNEQFF.

CDR3 in DNA: TGTGCCAGCAGACCGTCCGGGAATCAGCCCCAGCATTTT. Translating it yields CASRPSGNQPQHF. The chain carries TRBV12-3 or TRBV12-4 and TRBJ1-5; D gene ambiguous. This CDR3 region has 13 residues. Trimming removed 6 bases at V and 4 bases at J, with 10 bases between.

The chain links TRBV7-8 to TRBJ1-5; D uncertain. The length of the CDR3 is 12 residues. The germline CDR1 and CDR2 sequences are SGHVS and FQNEAQ. The V and J ends lost 3 bases and 3 bases respectively, with 3 bases between them. CDR3 protein: CASSFVNQPQHF. In nucleotides, the CDR3 is TGTGCCAGCAGCTTCGTCAATCAGCCCCAGCATTTT. The full variable domain, with the rest looked up from reference TRBV7-8 and TRBJ1-5, is GAGVSQSPRYKVAKRGQDVALRCDPISGHVSLFWYQQALGQGPEFLTYFQNEAQLDKSGLPSDRFFAERPEGSVSTLKIQRTQQEDSAVYLCASSFVNQPQHFGDGTRLSIL.

The CDR3 region has the DNA TGTGCCACCAGGCGCGACGCGGGCTCTGGAAACACCATATATTTT. Translating gives CATRRDAGSGNTIYF. V is TRBV15 and J is TRBJ1-3; the D is unclear. There are 15 residues in the CDR3. CDR1 and CDR2 (germline): LNHNV, YYDKDF (reference sequence). V lost 6 bases, J lost 0 bases, and 12 bases lay in between.

The chain employs TRBV30 and TRBJ1-4, with D possibly TRBD1 on 5 matching bases. CDR3 size: 12 residues. Looked up from germline, CDR1 is GTSNPN and CDR2 is SVGIG (reference sequence). Deletions cut 3 bases from V and 6 bases from J, with 8 bases between. The CDR3 protein is CAWSPGYEKLFF. The CDR3 DNA reads as TGTGCCTGGAGCCCAGGGTATGAAAAACTGTTTTTT. Combining the CDR3 with reference TRBV30 and TRBJ1-4 gives the whole variable domain SQTIHQWPATLVQPVGSPLSLECTVEGTSNPNLYWYRQAAGRGLQLLFYSVGIGQISSEVPQNLSASRPQDRQFILSSKKLLLSDSGFYLCAWSPGYEKLFFGSGTQLSVL.

This chain uses TRBV7-9 with TRBJ2-7, with TRBD1 matching over 8 bases. V lost 7 bases, J lost 0 bases, and 8 bases stayed unmatched. From germline, CDR1 is SEHNR and CDR2 FQNEAQ (reference sequence). The CDR3 runs 15 residues. As DNA, the CDR3 is TGTGCCAGCACCTTTGGGACAGGACCCTCCTACGAGCAGTACTTC. Amino acid sequence: CASTFGTGPSYEQYF.

This clone was picked up one time. The CDR3 is CASSLVVSGSYNEQFF. CDR3 nucleotide sequence: TGTGCCAGCAGCTTAGTCGTCAGCGGCTCCTACAATGAGCAGTTCTTC. The chain joins TRBV11-3 to TRBJ2-1, with a weak D call TRBD2 (5 bases). The V gene lost 1 base and the J gene lost 0 bases, with 10 bases spanning the gap. This CDR3 comprises 16 residues. Germline V gene lookup returns CDR1 SGHNT and CDR2 YENEEA.

The chain employs TRBV5-8 and TRBJ1-3; 10 bases map to TRBD1. Trimming took 0 bases from V and 6 from J; bases not matched to a gene: 6. The germline gives CDR1 SGHTS, CDR2 YDEGEE. The CDR3 has 16 residues. The CDR3 DNA is TGTGCCAGCAGCTTGGGTCGGACAGGGGGAGAAAACACCATATATTTT. Translating gives CASSLGRTGGENTIYF.

V and J are TRBV4-2 and TRBJ2-7; D is possibly TRBD1 (7 bases). The CDR3 length is 15 residues. V lost 4 bases and J 3 bases, leaving 16 bases between the germline ends. CDR1 is LGHNA, CDR2 YNFKEQ, per germline. CDR3 nucleotide sequence: TGTGCCAGCAGCCGCGACGCGGGACAGTACTACGAGCAGTACTTC. This translates into CASSRDAGQYYEQYF.

The rearrangement uses TRBV19 and TRBJ2-7; TRBD2 matches 7 bases. CDR3 length equals 13 residues. J was trimmed by 4 bases and V by 3 bases; bases with no gene match: 3. Germline V gives CDR1 LNHDA, CDR2 SQIVND (reference sequence). The CDR3 nucleotides read TGTGCCAGTAGTATCGGCGGGGGATACGAGCAGTACTTC. Translated: CASSIGGGYEQYF.

This clone has just one count. The chain combines TRBV5-4 with TRBJ1-4; no clear D. V was clipped by 3 bases and J by 7 bases, with 16 bases between them. This CDR3 region has 15 residues. CDR1 and CDR2 (germline): SGHNT, YYREEE (reference sequence). The CDR3 DNA reads as TGTGCCAGCAGCTCACGGACCCCGGCGGGTGAAAAACTGTTTTTT. This sequence encodes CASSSRTPAGEKLFF.

The chain couples TRBV9 to TRBJ2-3, with TRBD2 identical over 11 bases. Germline V CDR1 and CDR2: SGDLS, YYNGEE. Trimming took 3 bases from V and 3 from J; bases not matched to a gene: 3. The CDR3 runs to 15 residues. CDR3 sequence reads: CASSASSGRTDTQYF. The CDR3 DNA sequence: TGTGCCAGCAGCGCTTCTAGCGGGAGGACAGATACGCAGTATTTT.

The chain couples TRBV7-9 to TRBJ2-1; 7 bases are shared with TRBD2. This CDR3 region has 15 residues. V trimming: 1 base; J trimming: 5 bases; junction bases outside the gene matches: 5. Looked up from germline, CDR1 is SEHNR and CDR2 is FQNEAQ (reference sequence). In DNA, the CDR3 is TGTGCCAGCAGCTTAGTGGGGACTATAGACAATGAGCAGTTCTTC. Translation gives CASSLVGTIDNEQFF.

This chain links TRBV9 with TRBJ2-6, with TRBD2 matching 7 bases. V shed 4 bases and J 2 bases; nucleotides not matched to a gene: 12. This CDR3 comprises 18 residues. Germline CDR1 is SGDLS and CDR2 is YYNGEE. CDR3 sequence: CASSPRERGPPGANVLTF. CDR3 sequence (DNA): TGTGCCAGCAGCCCGCGGGAGAGGGGACCCCCTGGGGCCAACGTCCTGACTTTC.

V gene TRBV7-9 combines with J gene TRBJ2-5; D may be TRBD2 (5 bases). This CDR3 is 16 amino acids long. The V end was cut by 5 bases, the J end by 1 base, with 17 bases between. Germline V lookup: CDR1 SEHNR, CDR2 FQNEAQ (reference sequence). CDR3 protein: CASSLQSGWVQETQYF. CDR3 nucleotide sequence: TGTGCCAGCAGCCTCCAATCGGGGTGGGTCCAAGAGACCCAGTACTTC.

The chain couples TRBV5-5 to TRBJ2-7; 7 bases fit TRBD2. CDR1 is SGHKS and CDR2 is YYEKEE in the germline V gene (reference sequence). There are 15 residues in the CDR3. The V and J ends lost 1 base and 1 base, in that order; junction bases with no gene match: 5. The CDR3 nucleotides are TGTGCCAGCAGCTTGTGGGGACTACCGTCCTACGAGCAGTACTTC. Encoded protein: CASSLWGLPSYEQYF.

The chain uses TRBV5-1 and TRBJ2-2; TRBD1 matches at 7 bases. After removal of 4 bases from V and 2 bases from J, the junction contained 2 bases not matched to a gene. The CDR3 loop spans 14 amino acids. Germline CDR1 and CDR2: SGHRS and YFSETQ. The CDR3 region has the DNA TGCGCCAGCAGCCGGGACAGTAACACCGGGGAGCTGTTTTTT. Its protein product is CASSRDSNTGELFF.

In its sample, this clone was seen once. The chain couples TRBV5-1 to TRBJ2-7; 8 bases line up with TRBD2. Germline CDR1 and CDR2: SGHRS and YFSETQ. With V trimmed by 0 bases and J by 4 bases, 6 bases remained unmatched. The CDR3 sequence is 15 residues long. CDR3 coding DNA: TGCGCCAGCAGCTTGGGAGTAGCGGGGCCTTACGAGCAGTACTTC. Translating gives CASSLGVAGPYEQYF.

This clone was counted only a few times. The CDR3 here is CASSLTSGAPDTQYF. In nucleotides, the CDR3 is TGTGCCAGCAGCTTGACTAGCGGGGCTCCAGATACGCAGTATTTT. The chain employs TRBV5-5 and TRBJ2-3, with TRBD2 matching 10 bases. The CDR3 is 15 residues long. V gave up 1 base and J gave up 4 bases; unmatched junction bases: 3. Germline CDR1 is SGHKS and CDR2 is YYEKEE (reference sequence).

As DNA, the CDR3 is TGTGCCAGCAGTTACCCGGGACTAGCGGGGACCCAGTACTTC. It encodes CASSYPGLAGTQYF. The chain employs TRBV6-5 and TRBJ2-5; 12 bases map to TRBD2. CDR3 length equals 14 residues. Unmatched junction bases numbered 2, after V lost 2 bases and J lost 7 bases. The germline V gene encodes CDR1 MNHEY and CDR2 SVGAGI.

A remark on this clone: Germline is not matched at one junction end, which may reflect a read error. The rearrangement links TRBV5-5 to TRBJ2-5; D is tentatively TRBD1 or TRBD2 (5 bases each). This CDR3 has 13 residues. Per the germline V gene, CDR1 is SGHKS and CDR2 is YYEKEE (reference sequence). The CDR3 DNA reads TGTGCCAGCAACTTGGGACCGGGAGAGACCCAGTACTTC. This gives the protein CASNLGPGETQYF.

This clone was recorded a few times. The chain carries TRBV11-2 and TRBJ2-7; TRBD2 might be the D (6 bases). The CDR3 totals 15 residues. Per germline, CDR1 SGHAT and CDR2 FQNNGV. Trimming took 1 base from V and 6 from J, leaving 16 bases between them. CDR3 region: CASSLAIRRDGEQYF. As DNA, the CDR3 is TGTGCCAGCAGCTTAGCGATAAGGCGGGACGGCGAGCAGTACTTC.

The rearrangement joins TRBV13 to TRBJ2-6; tentatively, D is TRBD2 (6 bases). The V gene lost 3 bases and the J gene lost 0 bases, with 15 bases spanning the gap. Per germline, CDR1 PRHDT and CDR2 FYEKMQ (reference sequence). The CDR3 totals 18 residues. This CDR3 is CASSLGMWRASGANVLTF. The DNA for the CDR3 is TGTGCCAGCAGCTTGGGCATGTGGAGGGCCTCTGGGGCCAACGTCCTGACTTTC.

This chain links TRBV11-1 with TRBJ2-1, with D possibly matching TRBD1 (6 bases). The CDR3 is made up of 16 amino acids. V lost 1 base to trimming and J lost 6 bases, with 16 bases between them. The germline V gene has CDR1 SGHAT and CDR2 FQDESV (reference sequence). The CDR3 coding sequence is TGTGCCAGCAGCTTAGAAGGGGTGGGCAGGGGCAATGAGCAGTTCTTC. As protein: CASSLEGVGRGNEQFF.